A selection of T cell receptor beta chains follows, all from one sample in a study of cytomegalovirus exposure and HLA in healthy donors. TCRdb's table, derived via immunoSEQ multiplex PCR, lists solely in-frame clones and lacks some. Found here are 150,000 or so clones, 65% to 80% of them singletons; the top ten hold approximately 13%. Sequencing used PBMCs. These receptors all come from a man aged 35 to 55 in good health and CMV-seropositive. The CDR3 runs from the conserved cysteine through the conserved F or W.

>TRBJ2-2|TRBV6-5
CASRRWSGELFF
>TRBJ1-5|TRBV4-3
CASSQGQGGGQPQHF
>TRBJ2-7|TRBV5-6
CASSFSTPLGGQTSYEQYF
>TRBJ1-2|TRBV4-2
CASSPSGQGGGYGYTF
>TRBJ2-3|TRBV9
CASSDPGTSGLLGDTQYF
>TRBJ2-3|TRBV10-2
CASHLAGFTDTQYF
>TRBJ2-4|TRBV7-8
CASSLSAGAKNIQYF
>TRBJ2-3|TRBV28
CASSFGGDTQYF
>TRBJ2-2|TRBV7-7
CASSLGTSGRELFF
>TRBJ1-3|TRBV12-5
CASGLVLESSGNTIYF
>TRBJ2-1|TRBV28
CASHPSGHNEQFF
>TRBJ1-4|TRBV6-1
CASSEDGGAWGKLFF
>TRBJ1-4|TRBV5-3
CARSGDGINGKLFF
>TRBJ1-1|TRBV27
CASSWTGFTEAFF
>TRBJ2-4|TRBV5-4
CASSPDQTLAKNSQYF
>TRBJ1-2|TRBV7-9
CASSAISYGYTF
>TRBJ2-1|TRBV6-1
CASAPDRGSNEQFF
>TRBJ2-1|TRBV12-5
CASGLPPQAWEQFF
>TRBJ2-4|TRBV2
CASPRTSGRLAKNIQYF
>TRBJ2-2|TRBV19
CAPGSGKNTGELFF
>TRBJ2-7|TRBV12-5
CASGLGTGNEQYF
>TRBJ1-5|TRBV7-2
CASSVGVNQPQHF
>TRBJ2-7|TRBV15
CATSRDGQHYEQYF
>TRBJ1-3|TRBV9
CASSVDGGANSGNTIYF
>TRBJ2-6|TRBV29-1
CSVWEQPSGANVLTF
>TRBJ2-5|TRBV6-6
CASSYMGLQETQYF
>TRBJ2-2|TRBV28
CASTGSGGNTGELFF
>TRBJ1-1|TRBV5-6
CASSLGDDSRAFF